These T cell receptor beta chains were read from a single sample in a study of cytomegalovirus exposure and HLA in healthy donors. The method was immunoSEQ multiplex PCR; TCRdb's version includes in-frame clones alone and lacks a portion of them. The sample records 200,000 to 250,000 clones, approximately 83% being singletons. Material: PBMCs. The receptors were sampled from a woman in her 30s in good health and CMV-seropositive. Both conserved end residues are part of each CDR3. D genes are given only for firm matches. The size of a clone is reported for some rows only, either as once, few or many, or as a class for expanded clones.

>few|TRBV5-1|-|TRBJ1-2
TGCGCCTCCCAAGAGTCCATGACTAACTATGGCTACACCTTC
CASQESMTNYGYTF
>-|TRBV30|-|TRBJ2-1
TGTGCCGTATCGATAGGCGTCTTCGCTCCACCTGAGCAGTTCTTC
CAVSIGVFAPPEQFF
>-|TRBV7-8|-|TRBJ2-7
TGTGCCAGCAGCTTAGCCCAAAGCTCCTACGAGCAGTACTTC
CASSLAQSSYEQYF
>-|TRBV5-1|-|TRBJ2-1
TGCGCCAGCAGCTTGGCCGACTCATATGAGCAGTTCTTC
CASSLADSYEQFF
>-|TRBV5-4|-|TRBJ1-1
TGTGCCAGCAGCTTGTGGCAGGGAGGGAACACTGAAGCTTTCTTT
CASSLWQGGNTEAFF
>once|TRBV28|-|TRBJ1-3
TGTGCCAGCAGTGGGGGAGGGGAAACTGGAAACACCATATATTTT
CASSGGGETGNTIYF
>-|TRBV5-1|TRBD1|TRBJ2-7
TGCGCCAGCACAGGACAGGGGGCCTACGAGCAGTACTTC
CASTGQGAYEQYF
>-|TRBV2|-|TRBJ2-1
TGTGCCAGCAGCCTCGGACGGTACAATGAGCAGTTCTTC
CASSLGRYNEQFF
>-|TRBV4-1|TRBD2|TRBJ2-1
TGCGCCAGCAGCCAAGATTGGGGAGGACTAGCGGCCTACAATGAGCAGTTCTTC
CASSQDWGGLAAYNEQFF
>-|TRBV18|-|TRBJ1-2
TGTGCCAGCTCACTGGAAGGGGGAAGATACTATGGCTACACCTTC
CASSLEGGRYYGYTF
>-|TRBV11-2|TRBD1|TRBJ2-7
TGTGCCAGCAGCTTGGACAGGACCTACGAGCAGTACTTC
CASSLDRTYEQYF
>-|TRBV10-3|TRBD2|TRBJ2-1
TGTGCCATCAAACCCAGCGGGAGGGCCGACCCAGATGAGCAGTTCTTC
CAIKPSGRADPDEQFF
>-|TRBV2|TRBD2|TRBJ2-7
TGTGCCAGCAGTGAACTGGGACTAGCGGGAGGCGAGCAGTACTTC
CASSELGLAGGEQYF
>-|TRBV30|-|TRBJ2-2
TGTGCCTGGACAAACACCGGGGAGCTGTTTTTT
CAWTNTGELFF
>-|TRBV30|TRBD1|TRBJ2-3
TGTGCCTGGAGTGTACTGAAAATTGGACAGGGACCAGATACGCAGTATTTT
CAWSVLKIGQGPDTQYF
>-|TRBV15|TRBD1|TRBJ1-1
TGTGCCACCACCCCTGGGACAGGCCGGACTGAAGCTTTCTTT
CATTPGTGRTEAFF
>-|TRBV5-1|-|TRBJ2-1
TGCGCCAGCAGCCTAAGATTCCCTTTGTTTGGGGACTCGAAGTACAATGAGCAGTTCTTC
CASSLRFPLFGDSKYNEQFF
>-|TRBV7-6|TRBD1|TRBJ1-5
TGTGCCAGCAGCGCCGGGACAGGGGATAGCAATCAGCCCCAGCATTTT
CASSAGTGDSNQPQHF
>-|TRBV6-5|-|TRBJ2-3
TGTGCCAGCAGTTACCAGCGGATTAGCACAGATACGCAGTATTTT
CASSYQRISTDTQYF
>-|TRBV6-1|TRBD2|TRBJ2-5
TGTGCCAGCAGTGGGGCTAGCGGCCTTGGGGAGACCCAGTACTTC
CASSGASGLGETQYF
>-|TRBV10-3|-|TRBJ1-1
TGTGCCATCAGTTACCGGGACACCTATTTGAACACTGAAGCTTTCTTT
CAISYRDTYLNTEAFF
>-|TRBV30|-|TRBJ1-2
TGTGCCTGGAGTGTAAACTGGGGTAGTTCCTATGGCTACACCTTC
CAWSVNWGSSYGYTF
>-|TRBV7-9|-|TRBJ1-1
TGTGCCAGCAGCTTCTCCGGGACAAACACTGAAGCTTTCTTT
CASSFSGTNTEAFF
>-|TRBV4-2|-|TRBJ1-1
TGTGCCAGCAGCCAAGTAGGGACTGAAGCTTTCTTT
CASSQVGTEAFF
>-|TRBV5-4|TRBD2|TRBJ2-5
TGTGCCAGCAGCAATCGGACTAGCGGGAGAGAGACCCAGTACTTC
CASSNRTSGRETQYF
>few|TRBV2|-|TRBJ2-7
TGTGCCAGCAGTGACGAGTCAGGAGCCCCGATTGCCTACGAGCAGTACTTC
CASSDESGAPIAYEQYF
>-|TRBV15|-|TRBJ1-5
TGTGCCACCAGCAGAGGGACCTATAGCAATCAGCCCCAGCATTTT
CATSRGTYSNQPQHF
>-|TRBV28|-|TRBJ1-3
TGTGCCAGCAGTTTCGGGGGAAACACCATATATTTT
CASSFGGNTIYF
>-|TRBV7-8|-|TRBJ1-5
TGTGCCAGCAGCTTGGACAAGGGTCAGCCCCAGCATTTT
CASSLDKGQPQHF
>-|TRBV13|TRBD1|TRBJ2-7
TGTGCCAGCAGCCAAGGGACAGTCGGCTACGAGCAGTACTTC
CASSQGTVGYEQYF
>-|TRBV5-4|-|TRBJ2-5
TGTGCCAGCAGCTTCCGTGGGATATCGTACTTC
CASSFRGISYF
>-|TRBV18|-|TRBJ2-5
TGTGCCAGCTCACCACCTTTCGGGAGACAGCAAGAGACCCAGTACTTC
CASSPPFGRQQETQYF
>-|TRBV4-3|TRBD1|TRBJ2-1
TGCGCCAGCAGCTTACGGGACAGGGGGCATAATGAGCAGTTCTTC
CASSLRDRGHNEQFF
>-|TRBV9|TRBD2|TRBJ2-1
TGTGCCAGCAGCGCCCGACTAGCCGGCAACGGTGAGCAGTTCTTC
CASSARLAGNGEQFF
>-|TRBV16|-|TRBJ2-1
TGTGCCAGCAGCCAAGTCCTTCGGTACAATGAGCAGTTCTTC
CASSQVLRYNEQFF
>-|TRBV28|-|TRBJ1-2
TGTGTCACCAGGGCACACGTCAACTATGGCTACACCTTC
CVTRAHVNYGYTF
>-|TRBV5-1|-|TRBJ1-1
TGCGCCAGCAGTTCTCTTAGGGACACTGAAGCTTTCTTT
CASSSLRDTEAFF
>-|TRBV5-1|-|TRBJ2-5
TGCGCCAGCAGGACAGGCAGGGGAAAAGAGACCCAGTACTTC
CASRTGRGKETQYF
>-|TRBV18|-|TRBJ1-5
TGTGCCAGCTCACCGTCGGATGGGGACTATCAGCCCCAGCATTTT
CASSPSDGDYQPQHF
>-|TRBV27|TRBD1|TRBJ2-1
TGTGCCAGCAGTCAGGGGACAGGGGGCTCCCACTACAATGAGCAGTTCTTC
CASSQGTGGSHYNEQFF
>-|TRBV28|-|TRBJ1-1
TGTGCCAGCAGTTTAAATCCACCTGACGCTGAAGCTTTCTTT
CASSLNPPDAEAFF
>-|TRBV13|TRBD1|TRBJ2-3
TGTGCCAGCAGCTCCCGGGACAGGGGTATAACAGATACGCAGTATTTT
CASSSRDRGITDTQYF
>-|TRBV9|TRBD2|TRBJ2-7
TGTGCCAGCAGCGTAGGAGAGGGACTATACGAGCAGTACTTC
CASSVGEGLYEQYF